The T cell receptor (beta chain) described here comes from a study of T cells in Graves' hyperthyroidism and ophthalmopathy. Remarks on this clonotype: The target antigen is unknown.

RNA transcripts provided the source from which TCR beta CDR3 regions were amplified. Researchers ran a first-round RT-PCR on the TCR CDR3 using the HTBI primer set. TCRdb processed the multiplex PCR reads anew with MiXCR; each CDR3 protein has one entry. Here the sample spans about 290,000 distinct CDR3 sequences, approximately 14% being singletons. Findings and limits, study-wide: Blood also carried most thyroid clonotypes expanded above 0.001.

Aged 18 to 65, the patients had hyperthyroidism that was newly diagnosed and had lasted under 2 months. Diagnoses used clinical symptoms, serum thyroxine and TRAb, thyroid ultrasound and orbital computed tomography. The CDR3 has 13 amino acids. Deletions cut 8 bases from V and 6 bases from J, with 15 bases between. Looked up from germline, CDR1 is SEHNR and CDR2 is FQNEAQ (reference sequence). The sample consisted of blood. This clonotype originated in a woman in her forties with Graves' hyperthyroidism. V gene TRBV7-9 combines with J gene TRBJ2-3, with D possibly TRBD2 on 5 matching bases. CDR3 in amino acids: CASGSAGMDTQYF. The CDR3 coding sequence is TGTGCCAGCGGCTCCGCCGGGATGGATACGCAGTATTTT.